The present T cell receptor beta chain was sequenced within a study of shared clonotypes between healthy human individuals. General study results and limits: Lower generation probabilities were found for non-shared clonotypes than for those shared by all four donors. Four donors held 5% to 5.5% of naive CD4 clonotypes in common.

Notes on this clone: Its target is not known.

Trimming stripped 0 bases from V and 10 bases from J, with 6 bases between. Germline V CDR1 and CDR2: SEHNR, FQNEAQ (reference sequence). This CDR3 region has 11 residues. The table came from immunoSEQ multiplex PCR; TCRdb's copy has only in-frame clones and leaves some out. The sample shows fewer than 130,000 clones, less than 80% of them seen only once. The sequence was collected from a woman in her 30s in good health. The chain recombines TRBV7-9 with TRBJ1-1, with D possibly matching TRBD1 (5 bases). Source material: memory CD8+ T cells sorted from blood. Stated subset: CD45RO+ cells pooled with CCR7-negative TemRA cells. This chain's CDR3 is CASSLARGAFF. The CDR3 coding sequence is TGTGCCAGCAGCTTAGCAAGGGGAGCTTTCTTT. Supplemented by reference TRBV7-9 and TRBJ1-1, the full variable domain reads DTGVSQNPRHKITKRGQNVTFRCDPISEHNRLYWYRQTLGQGPEFLTYFQNEAQLEKSRLLSDRFSAERPKGSFSTLEIQRTEQGDSAMYLCASSLARGAFFGQGTRLTVV.